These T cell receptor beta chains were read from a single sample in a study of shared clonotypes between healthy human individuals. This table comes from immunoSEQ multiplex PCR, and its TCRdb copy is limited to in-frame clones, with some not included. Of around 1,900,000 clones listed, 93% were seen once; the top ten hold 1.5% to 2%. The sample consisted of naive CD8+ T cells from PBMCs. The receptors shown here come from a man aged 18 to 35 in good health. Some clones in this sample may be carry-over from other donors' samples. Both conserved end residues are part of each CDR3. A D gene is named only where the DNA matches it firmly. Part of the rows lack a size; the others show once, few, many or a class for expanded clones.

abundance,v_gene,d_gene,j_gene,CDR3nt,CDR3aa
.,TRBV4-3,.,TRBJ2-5,TGCGCCAGCAGCCAGGAGCTGGGTTGGGAGACCCAGTACTTC,CASSQELGWETQYF
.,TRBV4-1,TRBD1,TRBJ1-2,TGCGCCAGCAGCCAAGGACAGGGGGTACCTACTAGCTATGGCTACACCTTC,CASSQGQGVPTSYGYTF
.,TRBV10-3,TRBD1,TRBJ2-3,TGTGCCATCAGTGGGGGACAGGGAGATACGCAGTATTTT,CAISGGQGDTQYF
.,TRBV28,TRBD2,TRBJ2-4,TGTGCCAGCAGCCTAGGACTAGGTCAAAACATTCAGTACTTC,CASSLGLGQNIQYF
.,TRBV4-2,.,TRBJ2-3,TGTGCCAGCAGCCTCCGGACGGGGCCAGTCACAGATACGCAGTATTTT,CASSLRTGPVTDTQYF
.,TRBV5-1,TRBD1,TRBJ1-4,TGCGCCAGCCGGGACAGCCCGGGGAATGAAAAACTGTTTTTT,CASRDSPGNEKLFF
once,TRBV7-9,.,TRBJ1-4,TGTGCCAGCAGCTTACTCTTGGATCTTTGGGCAGGGCTGAATGAAAAACTGTTTTTT,CASSLLLDLWAGLNEKLFF
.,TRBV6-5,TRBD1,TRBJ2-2,TGTGCCAGCAGTTACGGGACAGGGGTAACCGGGGAGCTGTTTTTT,CASSYGTGVTGELFF
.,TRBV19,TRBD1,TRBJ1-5,TGTGCCAGCCGACAGGGTAGCCAGCCCCAGCATTTT,CASRQGSQPQHF
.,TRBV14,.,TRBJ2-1,TGTGCCAGCAGCCCTTCGGACGGCTCCTACAATGAGCAGTTCTTC,CASSPSDGSYNEQFF
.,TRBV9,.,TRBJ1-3,TGTGCCAGCAGCGTAGTGGGGGTCTCTGGAAACACCATATATTTT,CASSVVGVSGNTIYF
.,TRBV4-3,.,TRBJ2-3,TGCGCCAGCAGCCGCCTTAGCTTTACACGGCAAGATACGCAGTATTTT,CASSRLSFTRQDTQYF
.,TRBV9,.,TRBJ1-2,TGTGCCAGCAGCGTCGGGACGTCGAATGGCTACACCTTC,CASSVGTSNGYTF
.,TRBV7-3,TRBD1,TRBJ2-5,TGTGCCAGCAGCGGGGACAGACAAGAGACCCAGTACTTC,CASSGDRQETQYF
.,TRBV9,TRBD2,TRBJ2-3,TGTGCCAGCAGTGGGCTAGCGGCCCTCACAGATACGCAGTATTTT,CASSGLAALTDTQYF
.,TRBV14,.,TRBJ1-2,TGTGCCAGCAGCCCGGGACGGAACTATGGCTACACCTTC,CASSPGRNYGYTF